This entry lists 21 T cell receptor beta chains sequenced from one sample in a study of tissue T cells after allogeneic stem cell transplantation (dated by TCRdb to between 2021 and 2022). This sample's time point label indicates: mouse harvest day 7 after allogeneic transplant. Each mouse graft consisted of 10^7 T-cell-depleted bone marrow cells plus 10^6 splenic CD5+ T cells and was given by tail vein injection. The library came from the immunoSEQ multiplex PCR assay. TCRdb retrieved this table from immuneACCESS and kept in-frame rearrangements only. Not all clones are present; in checked studies, unresolved V genes account for under half, and no reason is known for the remainder. Counted in this sample were approximately 6,600 clones; roughly half of them appeared once. Together, the top ten hold about 7.7% of the sample. The sequencing input was lymph node tissue. The receptor source for this set is a female BALB/c mouse given C57BL/6 T cells with graft-versus-host disease after an allogeneic hematopoietic cell transplant.

Comments on this clone: The germline and genes are mouse ones. Read data end 1 residue before the CDR3 end; the end is taken from the germline J gene. This chain joins TRBV3 and TRBJ2-7; TRBD1 might be the D (6 bases). V gave up 4 bases and J gave up 3 bases, with 7 bases separating them. The length of the CDR3 is 12 residues. Looked up from germline, CDR1 is SNHLY and CDR2 is FYNGKV (reference sequence). The CDR3 is CASSSDSYEQYF. The covered CDR3 bases are TGTGCCAGCAGCTCGGACAGCTATGAACAGTAC.

Note on this clone: The gene symbols are mouse symbols. The sequence runs out 1 residue before the end of the CDR3; the remainder is reconstructed from the germline J gene. J is TRBJ2-5 and V is TRBV5, with 9 bases identical to TRBD1. The CDR3 contains 14 residues. Germline CDR1 and CDR2: LGHNA and YNLKQL (reference sequence). The junction had 5 bases not matched to a gene; V was cut back by 4 bases and J by 6 bases. The CDR3 protein is CASSPQGAGDTQYF. The covered CDR3 bases are TGTGCCAGCAGCCCACAGGGGGCGGGGGACACCCAGTAC.

This clone has just a few counts. The gene names here belong to mouse. Read coverage stops 1 residue before the CDR3 terminus; the germline J gene supplies the remainder. The gene calls are TRBV12-1 and TRBJ2-2; TRBD2 matches at 9 bases. The CDR3 runs to 14 residues. Germline loops: CDR1 SGHSN, CDR2 HYEKVE. The trim removed 6 bases at V and 1 base at J, leaving 2 bases unmatched. The sequenced CDR3 bases are TGTGCCAGCGCGACTGGGGGAAACACCGGGCAGCTCTAC. Translated: CASATGGNTGQLY. The whole CDR3 reads CASATGGNTGQLYF.

Concerning this clone: Germline and genes here are mouse. Coverage ceases 1 residue before the CDR3 finishes, and the germline J gene fills in the end. The chain links TRBV5 to TRBJ2-7; D is possibly TRBD2 (7 bases). The CDR3 sequence is 13 residues long. Germline-derived CDR1 and CDR2 are LGHNA and YNLKQL (reference sequence). Trimming shortened V by 2 bases and J by 7 bases, and 12 bases separated the two germline ends. Here the CDR3 reads CASSQRGAREQYF. The CDR3 DNA, read in part, is TGTGCCAGCAGCCAAAGGGGGGCGCGGGAACAGTAC.

This clone came up a few times. Genes and germline are mouse. With the read ending 1 residue before the CDR3 end, the germline J gene is used to fill in that end. V gene TRBV12-2 combines with J gene TRBJ2-7; 11 positions match TRBD1. This CDR3 region has 13 residues. Trimming at V came to 3 bases and at J to 6 bases, leaving 3 bases not matched to a gene. Germline V lookup: CDR1 SGHLS, CDR2 HYDKME. The covered CDR3 bases are TGTGCCAGCTCTGGGGACAGGGGGATTGAACAGTAC. Protein sequence: CASSGDRGIEQY. Given in full, the CDR3 is CASSGDRGIEQYF.

A word on this clone: Genes and germline come from the mouse. The sequenced fragment ends 1 residue before the CDR3 boundary, so the rest is inferred from the germline J gene. The chain couples TRBV24 to TRBJ2-4; 10 nucleotides match TRBD1. Germline trimming cut 6 bases from V and 4 bases from J; bases unmatched to any gene: 10. Germline CDR1 reads KGHTA; CDR2 reads FRNEEI. The length of the CDR3 is 16 residues. This CDR3 reads CASSRDRGRRENTLYF. The sequenced part of the CDR3 DNA is TGTGCCAGCAGCCGGGACAGGGGAAGAAGGGAAAACACCTTGTAC.

As concerns this clone: Gene names are the mouse ones. The read comes to an end 1 residue before the CDR3 does, leaving the germline J gene to fill in the end. This sequence joins TRBV31 and TRBJ1-1, with 11 positions matching TRBD1. Germline V CDR1 and CDR2: GKSSPN, SITVG. The CDR3 is made up of 15 amino acids. With 0 bases clipped from V and 1 base from J, the junction kept 1 base outside the gene matches. The CDR3: CAWSLGTGGNTEVFF. The part of the CDR3 DNA that was read is TGTGCCTGGAGTCTGGGGACAGGGGGGAACACAGAAGTCTTC.

Only a few counts were recorded for this clone. Gene names denote mouse genes. Incomplete CDR3 DNA: TGTGCCAGCAGTCTGGGGGGGCGCTATGCTGAGCAGTTC. This translates into CASSLGGRYAEQF. From start to end, the CDR3 is CASSLGGRYAEQFF. The chain employs TRBV13-1 and TRBJ2-1; 10 bases line up with TRBD2. From the germline J gene comes the end of the CDR3, since the read stops 1 residue before it. Trimming cost V 4 bases and J 3 bases; bases outside gene matches: 1. The CDR3 sequence is 14 residues long. The germline gives CDR1 NSHNY, CDR2 SYGAGN.

This clone was seen only a few times. Gene names denote mouse genes. The CDR3 sequence is CASSLGQNTGQLYF. The CDR3 bases that were read are TGTGCCAGCAGTCTGGGGCAGAACACCGGGCAGCTCTAC. V and J are TRBV26 and TRBJ2-2, with D unclear. The sequenced fragment ends 1 residue before the CDR3 boundary, so the rest is inferred from the germline J gene. The CDR3 length is 14 residues. Germline assignment: CDR1 KGHPV and CDR2 FQNQEV (reference sequence). The V and J ends lost 2 bases and 2 bases respectively, with 6 bases between them. Drawing the rest from reference TRBV26 and TRBJ2-2, the complete variable domain is NSKVIQTPRYLVKGQGQKAKMRCIPEKGHPVVFWYQQNKNNEFKFLINFQNQEVLQQIDMTEKRFSAECPSNSPCSLEIQSSEAGDSALYLCASSLGQNTGQLYFGEGSKLTVL.

As for this clone: Mouse germline and gene names are used. The CDR3 end falls 1 residue outside the read, so it is completed with the germline J gene. The chain links TRBV16 to TRBJ1-1; D is undetermined. Germline V gene data show CDR1 as SGHSA and CDR2 as FRNQAP. The CDR3 is made up of 13 amino acids. V lost 0 bases, J lost 0 bases, and 2 bases lay in between. This CDR3 reads CASSLETNTEVFF. The DNA read from the CDR3 is TGTGCAAGCAGCTTAGAGACAAACACAGAAGTCTTC.

This clone was seen only a few times. Any gene name here is a mouse gene name. The read ends 1 residue shy of where the CDR3 ends; the end is completed using the germline J gene. The chain combines TRBV13-2 with TRBJ2-5, with 8 bases that match TRBD2. The CDR3 has 14 amino acids. CDR1 NNHNN and CDR2 SYGAGS come from the germline V gene (reference sequence). Unmatched junction bases numbered 3, after V lost 1 base and J lost 5 bases. The CDR3 protein is CASGDWGGSDTQYF. CDR3 DNA, as far as it was read: TGTGCCAGCGGTGATTGGGGGGGGTCAGACACCCAGTAC.

A remark on this clone: Mouse names are used for the genes. The DNA ends 1 residue before the CDR3 does, and the rest of the CDR3 is filled in from the germline J gene. The same CDR3 also results from other DNA sequences found in this sample. J is TRBJ2-4 and V is TRBV26; D ambiguous. This CDR3 contains 14 residues. Germline V gene sequence: CDR1 KGHPV, CDR2 FQNQEV (reference sequence). The germline V and J ends were trimmed by 0 bases and 0 bases, with 4 bases remaining between them. The DNA read from the CDR3 is TGTGCCAGCAGTCTGTCCAGTAGTCAAAACACCTTGTAC. Translation gives CASSLSSSQNTLY. The whole CDR3 region reads CASSLSSSQNTLYF.

Details on this clone: Each gene name is a mouse one. Read coverage stops 1 residue before the CDR3 terminus; the germline J gene supplies the remainder. This chain uses TRBV19 with TRBJ1-1; no clear D gene. Per germline, CDR1 FNHDT and CDR2 SITEND (reference sequence). V dropped 5 bases and J dropped 4 bases, with 6 bases sitting between them. The CDR3 has 11 amino acids. The CDR3 protein is CASSRVTEVFF. The covered CDR3 bases are TGTGCCAGCAGCCGTGTCACAGAAGTCTTC.

Points on this clone: The genes and germline here are from mouse. Sequencing ends 1 residue short of the CDR3 end; the germline J gene provides the rest. The chain has TRBV26 and TRBJ1-2, with a tentative D call TRBD1 (6 bases). V lost 2 bases to trimming and J lost 4 bases, with 11 bases between them. Germline CDR1 reads KGHPV; CDR2 reads FQNQEV (reference sequence). This CDR3 is 14 amino acids long. The CDR3 protein is CASSLMGGGSDYTF. The CDR3 bases that were read are TGTGCCAGCAGTCTGATGGGGGGCGGCTCCGACTACACC.

Comment on this clone: Genes here carry mouse names. The CDR3 end lies 1 residue beyond the end of the read and is filled in from the germline J gene. The V call is TRBV26, the J call TRBJ2-1, with TRBD1 matching 7 bases. The CDR3 covers 14 residues. Per germline, CDR1 KGHPV and CDR2 FQNQEV (reference sequence). The J segment lost 3 bases and the V segment lost 6 bases, leaving 5 bases of the junction unmatched. The CDR3 sequence is CASSRGQTYAEQFF. Incomplete CDR3 DNA: TGTGCCAGCAGCCGGGGACAGACCTATGCTGAGCAGTTC.

With regard to this clone: Gene and germline names: mouse. The read ends 1 residue before the CDR3 terminus; that terminus is restored from the germline J gene. The gene calls are TRBV13-3 and TRBJ1-4; 7 bases map to TRBD1. J was trimmed by 8 bases and V by 4 bases; bases with no gene match: 5. CDR3 size: 13 residues. Germline V CDR1 and CDR2: NNHDY, SYVADS. The covered CDR3 bases are TGTGCCAGCAGTCGGGACAGTCGGGAAAGATTATTT. It is translated as CASSRDSRERLF. The entire CDR3 is CASSRDSRERLFF.

Details on this clone: Gene labels here are mouse ones. This CDR3 reads CSSSQNRVQDTQYF. The CDR3 bases that were read are TGCTCCAGCAGTCAAAACAGGGTTCAAGACACCCAGTAC. J is TRBJ2-5 and V is TRBV23; the table names TRBD1, a call not compared with the DNA. The DNA ends 1 residue before the CDR3 does, and the rest of the CDR3 is filled in from the germline J gene. Per the germline V gene, CDR1 is KGHTA and CDR2 is FQNQQP. The CDR3 totals 14 residues.

In its sample, this clone was seen once. The gene names given are mouse names. The read gets to within 1 residue of the CDR3 end, and the germline J gene fills in the rest. The chain joins TRBV26 to TRBJ2-5; 10 bases are shared with TRBD1. CDR3 size: 15 residues. J was trimmed by 2 bases and V by 4 bases; bases with no gene match: 3. Germline V lookup: CDR1 KGHPV, CDR2 FQNQEV (reference sequence). CDR3 bases read: TGTGCCAGCAGTCGTGACAGGGGGCGCCAAGACACCCAGTAC. Encoded protein: CASSRDRGRQDTQY. From start to end, the CDR3 is CASSRDRGRQDTQYF.

Concerning this clone itself: Mouse names are used for the genes. Read data end 1 residue before the CDR3 end; the end is taken from the germline J gene. V is TRBV16 and J is TRBJ2-5; no definite D call. The germline V gene encodes CDR1 SGHSA and CDR2 FRNQAP. V gave up 0 bases and J gave up 0 bases, with 4 bases separating them. This CDR3 contains 14 residues. The CDR3 is CASSLDSNQDTQYF. CDR3 DNA (partial): TGTGCAAGCAGCTTAGACAGTAACCAAGACACCCAGTAC. Drawing the rest from reference TRBV16 and TRBJ2-5, the complete variable domain is NAGVIQTPRHKVTGKGQEATLWCEPISGHSAVFWYRQTIVQGLEFLTYFRNQAPIDDSGMPKERFSAQMPNQSHSTLKIQSTQPQDSAVYLCASSLDSNQDTQYFGPGTRLLVL.

Regarding this clone: The gene symbols are mouse symbols. CDR3 sequence reads: CASSLEGHQDTQYF. The sequenced part of the CDR3 DNA is TGTGCAAGCAGCTTAGAAGGTCACCAAGACACCCAGTAC. J is TRBJ2-5 and V is TRBV16; D is unresolved. The read ends 1 residue before the CDR3 terminus; that terminus is restored from the germline J gene. Trimming took off 0 bases at V and 1 base at J, with 5 bases between the two ends. This CDR3 has 14 residues. Per germline, CDR1 SGHSA and CDR2 FRNQAP.

This clone occurred a few times. Mouse gene names and germline throughout. From the germline J gene comes the end of the CDR3, since the read stops 1 residue before it. The rearrangement uses TRBV5 and TRBJ2-1; TRBD2 aligns across 12 bases. This CDR3 has 17 amino acids. The germline CDR1 and CDR2 sequences are LGHNA and YNLKQL (reference sequence). Losses at the gene ends were 4 bases for V and 3 bases for J; bases not matched to a gene: 7. CDR3 DNA, as far as it was read: TGTGCCAGCAGCCCACCGACTGGGGGGGCGGGCTATGCTGAGCAGTTC. Translation: CASSPPTGGAGYAEQF. The whole CDR3 protein reads CASSPPTGGAGYAEQFF.